The 10 T cell receptor beta chains reported below all come from one sample, sequenced in a study of cytomegalovirus exposure and HLA in healthy donors. 13 Jbeta primers and 60 Vbeta primers were used for the PCR. The table came from immunoSEQ multiplex PCR; TCRdb's copy has only in-frame clones and leaves some out. This listing includes 150,000 to 200,000 clones. Material: PBMCs. Receptors originate from a woman younger than 30 in good health and CMV-seropositive.

This chain joins TRBV4-1 and TRBJ2-7, with no clear D. Germline CDR1 is MGHRA and CDR2 is YSYEKL. The CDR3 runs to 16 residues. Trimming stripped 1 base from V and 0 bases from J, with 13 bases between. The CDR3 sequence is CASSQGRTVPSYEQYF. CDR3 DNA sequence: TGCGCCAGCAGCCAAGGTAGAACGGTTCCCTCCTACGAGCAGTACTTC.

V is TRBV7-8 and J is TRBJ2-5; TRBD2 aligns across 10 bases. The CDR3 covers 15 residues. V was clipped by 5 bases and J by 5 bases; unmatched bases: 8. Germline CDR1 and CDR2: SGHVS and FQNEAQ. CDR3 protein: CASSTLAGVGETQYF. DNA of the CDR3: TGTGCCAGCAGCACGCTAGCGGGAGTGGGGGAGACCCAGTACTTC.

J is TRBJ1-1 and V is TRBV2; D is ambiguous. CDR1 is SNHLY, CDR2 FYNNEI, per germline. The V end lost 5 bases, the J end lost 4 bases, and 14 bases lay between the germline ends. The CDR3 consists of 14 residues. The CDR3 DNA follows: TGTGCCAGCAGTACGGACTTACTGGCCACTGAAGCTTTCTTT. It encodes CASSTDLLATEAFF. The whole variable domain, remainder taken from reference TRBV2 and TRBJ1-1, is EPEVTQTPSHQVTQMGQEVILRCVPISNHLYFYWYRQILGQKVEFLVSFYNNEISEKSEIFDDQFSVERPDGSNFTLKIRSTKLEDSAMYFCASSTDLLATEAFFGQGTRLTVV.

The rearrangement joins TRBV14 to TRBJ2-1; 11 positions match TRBD2. This CDR3 region has 15 residues. J was trimmed by 4 bases and V by 4 bases; bases with no gene match: 3. CDR1 is SGHDN and CDR2 is FVKESK in the germline V gene. The CDR3 sequence is CASSLGLAGYNEQFF. The CDR3 DNA follows: TGTGCCAGCAGCCTTGGACTAGCGGGTTACAATGAGCAGTTCTTC.

The V call is TRBV7-9, the J call TRBJ2-1; D may be TRBD2 (5 bases). V was pared by 8 bases and J by 6 bases, with 17 bases between. Germline CDR1 and CDR2: SEHNR and FQNEAQ (reference sequence). This CDR3 contains 14 residues. The CDR3 reads CASGLISGSNEQFF. CDR3 sequence (DNA): TGTGCCAGCGGACTCATTAGTGGGTCCAATGAGCAGTTCTTC.

The genes are TRBV6-5 and TRBJ2-2, with D possibly matching TRBD2 (5 bases). The CDR3 consists of 16 residues. In germline, CDR1 is MNHEY, CDR2 SVGAGI. V was shortened by 1 base and J by 0 bases, with 9 bases between the two germline ends. CDR3 region: CASSYFRGPNTGELFF. For the CDR3, the DNA is TGTGCCAGCAGTTACTTTCGCGGGCCGAACACCGGGGAGCTGTTTTTT.

The genes are TRBV27 and TRBJ2-7; perhaps TRBD2 as D (6 bases). Germline-derived CDR1 and CDR2 are MNHEY and SMNVEV (reference sequence). The V and J ends lost 2 bases and 5 bases respectively, with 16 bases between them. The CDR3 extends over 15 amino acids. DNA for the CDR3: TGTGCCAGCAGTTTAAGGAGGGTAGCAGTCCACGAGCAGTACTTC. It yields the protein CASSLRRVAVHEQYF.

The chain couples TRBV5-6 to TRBJ2-6, with 9 positions matching TRBD1. The germline V gene has CDR1 SGHDT and CDR2 YYEEEE. The CDR3 length is 18 residues. The V gene end was trimmed by 4 bases and the J gene end by 1 base; junction bases not matched to a gene: 9. The CDR3 DNA reads TGTGCCAGCAGCCTACCCCGGGACAGGGTATCTGGGGCCAACGTCCTGACTTTC. Encoded protein: CASSLPRDRVSGANVLTF.

The DNA of the CDR3 is TGCGCCAGCAGCTCCGGGACAGGGAACTATGGCTACACCTTC. This translates into CASSSGTGNYGYTF. The V call is TRBV4-1, the J call TRBJ1-2; 9 nucleotides align to TRBD1. Trimming removed 5 bases from V and 2 bases from J; junction bases left unmatched: 3. Germline V gene data show CDR1 as MGHRA and CDR2 as YSYEKL. CDR3 length: 14 residues.

The rearrangement links TRBV5-1 to TRBJ2-6, with 16 bases that match TRBD2. Germline CDR1 is SGHRS and CDR2 is YFSETQ. V trimming: 1 base; J trimming: 2 bases; junction bases outside the gene matches: 9. CDR3 size: 21 residues. DNA of the CDR3: TGCGCCAGCAGCTTGCTTGTCTCCGGGACTAGCGGGGGGGCTGGGGCCAACGTCCTGACTTTC. The encoded protein is CASSLLVSGTSGGAGANVLTF. Variable domain in full (rest from reference TRBV5-1 and TRBJ2-6): KAGVTQTPRYLIKTRGQQVTLSCSPISGHRSVSWYQQTPGQGLQFLFEYFSETQRNKGNFPGRFSGRQFSNSRSEMNVSTLELGDSALYLCASSLLVSGTSGGAGANVLTFGAGSRLTVL.